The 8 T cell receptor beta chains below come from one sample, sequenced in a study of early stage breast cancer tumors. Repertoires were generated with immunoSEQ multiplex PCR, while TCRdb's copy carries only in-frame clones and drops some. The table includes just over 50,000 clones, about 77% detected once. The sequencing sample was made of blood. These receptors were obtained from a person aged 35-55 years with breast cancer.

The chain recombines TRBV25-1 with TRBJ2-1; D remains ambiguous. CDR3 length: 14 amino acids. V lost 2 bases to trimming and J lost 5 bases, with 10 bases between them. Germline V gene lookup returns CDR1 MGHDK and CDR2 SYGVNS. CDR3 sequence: CASSEGEPHNEQFF. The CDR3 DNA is TGTGCCAGCAGTGAAGGAGAGCCCCACAATGAGCAGTTCTTC. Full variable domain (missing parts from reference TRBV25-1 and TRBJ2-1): EADIYQTPRYLVIGTGKKITLECSQTMGHDKMYWYQQDPGMELHLIHYSYGVNSTEKGDLSSESTVSRIRTEHFPLTLESARPSHTSQYLCASSEGEPHNEQFFGPGTRLTVL.

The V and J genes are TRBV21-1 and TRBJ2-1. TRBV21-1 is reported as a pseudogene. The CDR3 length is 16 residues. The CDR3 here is CASSKENLSSYNEQFF. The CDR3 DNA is TGTGCCAGCAGCAAGGAAAACTTGAGCTCCTACAATGAGCAGTTCTTC.

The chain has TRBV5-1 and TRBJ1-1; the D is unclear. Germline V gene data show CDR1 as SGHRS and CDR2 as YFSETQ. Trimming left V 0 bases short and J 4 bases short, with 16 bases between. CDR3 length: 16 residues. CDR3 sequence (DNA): TGCGCCAGCAGCTTGGTCGGTACGGGGTCGGGCACTGAAGCTTTCTTT. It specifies CASSLVGTGSGTEAFF.

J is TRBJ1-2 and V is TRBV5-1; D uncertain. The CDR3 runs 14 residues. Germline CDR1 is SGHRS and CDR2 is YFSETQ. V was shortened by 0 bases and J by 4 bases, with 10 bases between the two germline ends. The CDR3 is CASSLADGGYGYTF. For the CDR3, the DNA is TGCGCCAGCAGCTTGGCAGACGGAGGCTATGGCTACACCTTC.

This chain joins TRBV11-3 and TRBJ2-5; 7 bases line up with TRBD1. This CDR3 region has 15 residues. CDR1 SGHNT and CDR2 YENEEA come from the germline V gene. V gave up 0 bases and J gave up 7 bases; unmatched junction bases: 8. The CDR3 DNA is TGTGCCAGCAGCTTAGACCGACAGGGCCTTGGGACCCAGTACTTC. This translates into CASSLDRQGLGTQYF. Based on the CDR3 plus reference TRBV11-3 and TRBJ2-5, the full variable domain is EAGVVQSPRYKIIEKKQPVAFWCNPISGHNTLYWYLQNLGQGPELLIRYENEEAVDDSQLPKDRFSAERLKGVDSTLKIQPAELGDSAVYLCASSLDRQGLGTQYFGPGTRLLVL.

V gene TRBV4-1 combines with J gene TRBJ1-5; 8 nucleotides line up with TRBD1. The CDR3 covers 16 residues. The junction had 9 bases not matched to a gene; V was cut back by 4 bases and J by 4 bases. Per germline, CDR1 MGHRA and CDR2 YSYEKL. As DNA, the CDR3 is TGCGCCAGCAGCCGAGACGGGACAGGTCCTAATCAGCCCCAGCATTTT. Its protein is CASSRDGTGPNQPQHF.

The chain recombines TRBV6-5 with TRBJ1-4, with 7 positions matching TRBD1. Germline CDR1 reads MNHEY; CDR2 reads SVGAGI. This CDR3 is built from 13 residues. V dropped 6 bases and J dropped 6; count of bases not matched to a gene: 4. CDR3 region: CASSRDRDEKLFF. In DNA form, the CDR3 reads TGTGCCAGCAGCCGCGACAGGGATGAAAAACTGTTTTTT.

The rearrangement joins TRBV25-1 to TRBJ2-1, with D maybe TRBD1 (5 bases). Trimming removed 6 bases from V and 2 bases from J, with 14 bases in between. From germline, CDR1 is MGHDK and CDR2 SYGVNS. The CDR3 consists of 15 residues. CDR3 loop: CASSPGLDPYNEQFF. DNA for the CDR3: TGTGCCAGCAGCCCAGGGCTAGATCCCTACAATGAGCAGTTCTTC.